A selection of T cell receptor beta chains follows, all from one sample in a study of T cell repertoires in cytomegalovirus infection. Their recognized antigens are unknown. TCRdb passed the reads through MiXCR, listing each CDR3 protein once. Of 550,000 to 850,000 distinct CDR3 sequences listed, about 33% are singletons. The sample here was cultured PBMCs, taken from culture after CMV antigen stimulation. These receptors originate from a human donor in good health (CMV status not recorded). Some clones in this sample may be carry-over from other donors' samples. CDR3s include the opening cysteine and the closing phenylalanine or tryptophan.

TRBJ2-1	TRBV12-3/TRBV12-4	CASRGGSRDEQFF
TRBJ2-5	TRBV7-6	CASSLDRLRAATQYF
TRBJ2-6	TRBV12-3/TRBV12-4	CASSPRTGTIFSGANVLTF
TRBJ2-5	TRBV19	CASSAGLPQETQYF
TRBJ1-1	TRBV12-3/TRBV12-4	CASSLLPHEAFF
TRBJ2-5	TRBV7-8	CASTAGETQYF
TRBJ1-1	TRBV12-3/TRBV12-4	CASSFKRLVTEAFF
TRBJ2-4	TRBV20-1	CSALGRAKNIQYF
TRBJ2-2	TRBV10-3	CAISPTANTGELFF
TRBJ2-5	TRBV2	CASEGGGTSQETQYF
TRBJ1-1	TRBV2	CASAGGMAFF
TRBJ2-1	TRBV15	CATSRDLSTRGLHQGSYNEQFF
TRBJ1-3	TRBV6-6	CASRTSSGNTIYF
TRBJ1-1	TRBV2	CASSEGGRGGTEAFF
TRBJ1-4	TRBV7-6	CASSSLPQGPNEKLFF
TRBJ2-5	TRBV6-7	CASSYSWVPRGVDETQYF
TRBJ2-3	TRBV20-1	CSARDGQRTDTQYF
TRBJ1-6	TRBV11-2	CASSLGRFGANNSPLHF
TRBJ2-7	TRBV7-9	CASSLARSYSEQYF
TRBJ2-7	TRBV27	CASSQTQATSYEQYF
TRBJ2-7	TRBV15	CATSAGLRDEQYF
TRBJ2-5	TRBV3-1	CASSQVRIQETQYF
TRBJ1-3	TRBV7-2	CASSFKGAPGNTIYF
TRBJ2-7	TRBV6-2/TRBV6-3	CASSYSRTRSSYEQYF
TRBJ1-2	TRBV18	CASSPPRAAIYGYTF
TRBJ2-3	TRBV7-9	CASSPPFGGRTSRTDTQYF
TRBJ2-1	TRBV6-2/TRBV6-3	CASSGQGNNEQFF
TRBJ2-1	TRBV7-9	CASSSNYPGTGASYNEQFF
TRBJ2-3	TRBV28	CASSYSSGHTDTQYF
TRBJ2-5	TRBV12-3/TRBV12-4	CASSYINKETQYF
TRBJ2-5	TRBV20-1	CSARDIDRPYQETQYF
TRBJ1-4	TRBV12-3/TRBV12-4	CASSLYASANEKLFF
TRBJ2-2	TRBV2	CASSPGQGFPGELFF
TRBJ1-5	TRBV4-1	CASSQDTGNSNQPQHF
TRBJ2-3	TRBV23-1	CASSYCGGSTDTQYF